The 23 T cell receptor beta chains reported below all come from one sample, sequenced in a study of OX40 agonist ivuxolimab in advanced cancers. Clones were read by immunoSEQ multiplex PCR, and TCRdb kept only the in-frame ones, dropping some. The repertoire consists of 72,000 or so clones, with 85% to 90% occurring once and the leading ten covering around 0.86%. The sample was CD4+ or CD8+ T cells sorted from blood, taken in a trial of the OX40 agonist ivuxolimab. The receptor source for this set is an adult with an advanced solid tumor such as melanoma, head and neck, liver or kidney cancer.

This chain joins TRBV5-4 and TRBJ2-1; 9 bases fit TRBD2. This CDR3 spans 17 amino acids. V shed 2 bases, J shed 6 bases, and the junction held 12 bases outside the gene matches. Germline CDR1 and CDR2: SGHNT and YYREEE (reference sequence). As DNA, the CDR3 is TGTGCCAGCAGCTTAGGCCTTTCCGGGACTAGCCCCAATGAGCAGTTCTTC. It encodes CASSLGLSGTSPNEQFF.

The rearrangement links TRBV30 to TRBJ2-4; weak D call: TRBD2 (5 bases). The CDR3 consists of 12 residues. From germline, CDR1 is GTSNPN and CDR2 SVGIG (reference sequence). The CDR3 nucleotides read TGTGCTTCCGTTTTCGAGGGAAACATTCAGTACTTC. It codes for CASVFEGNIQYF. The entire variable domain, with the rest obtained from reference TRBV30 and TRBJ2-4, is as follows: SQTIHQWPATLVQPVGSPLSLECTVEGTSNPNLYWYRQAAGRGLQLLFYSVGIGQISSEVPQNLSASRPQDRQFILSSKKLLLSDSGFYLCASVFEGNIQYFGAGTRLSVL.

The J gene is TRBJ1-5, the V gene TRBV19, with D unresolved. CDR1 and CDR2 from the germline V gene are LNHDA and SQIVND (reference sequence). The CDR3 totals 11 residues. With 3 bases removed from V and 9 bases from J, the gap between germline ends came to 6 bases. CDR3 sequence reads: CASSIERPQHF. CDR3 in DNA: TGTGCCAGTAGTATTGAGAGGCCCCAGCATTTT.

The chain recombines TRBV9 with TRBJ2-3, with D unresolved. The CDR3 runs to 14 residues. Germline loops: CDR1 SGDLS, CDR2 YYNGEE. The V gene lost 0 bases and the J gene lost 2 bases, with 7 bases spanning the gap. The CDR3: CASSVGADTDTQYF. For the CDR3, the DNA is TGTGCCAGCAGCGTAGGCGCGGACACAGATACGCAGTATTTT. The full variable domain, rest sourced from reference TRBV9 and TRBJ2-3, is DSGVTQTPKHLITATGQRVTLRCSPRSGDLSVYWYQQSLDQGLQFLIQYYNGEERAKGNILERFSAQQFPDLHSELNLSSLELGDSALYFCASSVGADTDTQYFGPGTRLTVL.

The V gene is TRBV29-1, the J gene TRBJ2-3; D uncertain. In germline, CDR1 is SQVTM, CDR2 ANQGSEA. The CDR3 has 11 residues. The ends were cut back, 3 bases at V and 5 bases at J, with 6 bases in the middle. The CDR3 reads CSVDRGDTQYF. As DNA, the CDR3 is TGCAGCGTTGACCGTGGAGATACGCAGTATTTT.

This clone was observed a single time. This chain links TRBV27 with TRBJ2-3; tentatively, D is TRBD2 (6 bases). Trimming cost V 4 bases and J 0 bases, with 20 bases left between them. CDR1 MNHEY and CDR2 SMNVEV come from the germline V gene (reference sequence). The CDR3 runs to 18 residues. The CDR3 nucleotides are TGTGCCAGCAGTTGGCGGATGCGCGGGGCTTCTAGCACAGATACGCAGTATTTT. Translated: CASSWRMRGASSTDTQYF.

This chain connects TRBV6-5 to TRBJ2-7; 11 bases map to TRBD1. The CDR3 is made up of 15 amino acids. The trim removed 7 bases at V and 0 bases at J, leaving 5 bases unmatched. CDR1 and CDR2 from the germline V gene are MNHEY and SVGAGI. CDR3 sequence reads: CASIRTGGSSYEQYF. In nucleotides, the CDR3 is TGTGCCAGCATTAGGACAGGGGGCTCCTCCTACGAGCAGTACTTC.

Here the CDR3 reads CASSLERTQNTEAFF. The CDR3 DNA sequence: TGCGCCAGCAGCTTGGAGCGGACACAGAACACTGAAGCTTTCTTT. V and J are TRBV5-1 and TRBJ1-1; the D gene is possibly TRBD1 (5 bases). V was clipped by 0 bases and J by 1 base, with 10 bases between them. The germline V gene has CDR1 SGHRS and CDR2 YFSETQ. The CDR3 length is 15 residues. The whole variable domain, filled in from reference TRBV5-1 and TRBJ1-1, reads KAGVTQTPRYLIKTRGQQVTLSCSPISGHRSVSWYQQTPGQGLQFLFEYFSETQRNKGNFPGRFSGRQFSNSRSEMNVSTLELGDSALYLCASSLERTQNTEAFFGQGTRLTVV.

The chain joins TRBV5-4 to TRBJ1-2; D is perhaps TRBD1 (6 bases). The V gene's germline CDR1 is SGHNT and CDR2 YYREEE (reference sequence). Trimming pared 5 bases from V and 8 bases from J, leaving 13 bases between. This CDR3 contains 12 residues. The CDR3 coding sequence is TGTGCCAGCAGATCGGACAGTAGGGGCTACACCTTC. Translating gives CASRSDSRGYTF.

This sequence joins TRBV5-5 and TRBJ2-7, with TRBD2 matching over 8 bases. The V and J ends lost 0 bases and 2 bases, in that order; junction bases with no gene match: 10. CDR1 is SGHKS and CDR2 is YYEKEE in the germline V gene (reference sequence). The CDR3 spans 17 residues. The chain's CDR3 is CASSLASAGGPPYEQYF. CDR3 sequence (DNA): TGTGCCAGCAGCTTGGCATCCGCGGGAGGCCCCCCCTACGAGCAGTACTTC. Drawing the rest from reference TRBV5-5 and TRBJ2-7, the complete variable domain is DAGVTQSPTHLIKTRGQQVTLRCSPISGHKSVSWYQQVLGQGPQFIFQYYEKEERGRGNFPDRFSARQFPNYSSELNVNALLLGDSALYLCASSLASAGGPPYEQYFGPGTRLTVT.

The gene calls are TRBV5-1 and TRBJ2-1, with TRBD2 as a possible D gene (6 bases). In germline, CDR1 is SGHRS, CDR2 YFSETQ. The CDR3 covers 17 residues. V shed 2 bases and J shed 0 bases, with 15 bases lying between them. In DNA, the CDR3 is TGCGCCAGCAGCTTCGACCCTGGGGGGAGCTCCTACAATGAGCAGTTCTTC. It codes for CASSFDPGGSSYNEQFF.

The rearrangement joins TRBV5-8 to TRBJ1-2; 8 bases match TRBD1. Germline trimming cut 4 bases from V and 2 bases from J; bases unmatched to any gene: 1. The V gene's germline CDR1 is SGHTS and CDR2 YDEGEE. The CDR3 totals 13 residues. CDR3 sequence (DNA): TGTGCCAGCAGCCGGACAGGGAACTATGGCTACACCTTC. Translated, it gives CASSRTGNYGYTF.

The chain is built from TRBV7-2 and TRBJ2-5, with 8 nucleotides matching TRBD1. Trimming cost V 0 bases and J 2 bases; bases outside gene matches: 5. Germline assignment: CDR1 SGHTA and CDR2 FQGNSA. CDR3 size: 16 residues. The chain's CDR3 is CASSLAFGQGQETQYF. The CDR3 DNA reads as TGTGCCAGCAGCTTAGCGTTCGGACAGGGTCAAGAGACCCAGTACTTC.

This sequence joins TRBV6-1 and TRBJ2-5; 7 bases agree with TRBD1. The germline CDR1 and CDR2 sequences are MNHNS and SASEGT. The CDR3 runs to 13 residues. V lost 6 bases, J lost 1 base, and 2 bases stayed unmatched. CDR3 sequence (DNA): TGTGCCAGCAGGACAGGGATCCAAGAGACCCAGTACTTC. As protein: CASRTGIQETQYF.

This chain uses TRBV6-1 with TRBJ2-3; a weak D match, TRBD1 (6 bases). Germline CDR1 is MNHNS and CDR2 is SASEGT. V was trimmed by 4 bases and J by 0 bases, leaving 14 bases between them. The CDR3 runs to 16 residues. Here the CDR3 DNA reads TGTGCCAGCAGTGCATACAGGGAGCTTAGCACAGATACGCAGTATTTT. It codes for CASSAYRELSTDTQYF.

The CDR3: CASSKGFIYQYF. Written as DNA, the CDR3 is TGTGCCAGCAGTAAAGGGTTCATTTATCAGTATTTT. The chain carries TRBV28 and TRBJ2-3, with D unresolved. V was clipped by 5 bases and J by 12 bases, with 15 bases between them. There are 12 residues in the CDR3. Germline CDR1 reads MDHEN; CDR2 reads SYDVKM.

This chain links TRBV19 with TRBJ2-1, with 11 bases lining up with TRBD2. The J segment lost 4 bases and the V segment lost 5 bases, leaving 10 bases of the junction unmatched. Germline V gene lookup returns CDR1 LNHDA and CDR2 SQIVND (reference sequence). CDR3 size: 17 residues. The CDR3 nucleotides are TGTGCCAGTAGTGGACGTAGCGGGGGGGCCTTTTACAATGAGCAGTTCTTC. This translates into CASSGRSGGAFYNEQFF.

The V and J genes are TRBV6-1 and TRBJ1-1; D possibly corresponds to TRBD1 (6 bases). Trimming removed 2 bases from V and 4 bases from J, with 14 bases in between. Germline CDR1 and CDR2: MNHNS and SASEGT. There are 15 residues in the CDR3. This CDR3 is CASSERGEGGTEAFF. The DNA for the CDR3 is TGTGCCAGCAGTGAAAGGGGGGAGGGTGGCACTGAAGCTTTCTTT.

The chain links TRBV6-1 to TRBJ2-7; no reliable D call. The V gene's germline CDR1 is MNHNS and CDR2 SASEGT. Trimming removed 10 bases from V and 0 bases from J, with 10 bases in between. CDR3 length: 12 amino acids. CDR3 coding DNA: TGTGCCACCGCAGGAAGCTCCTACGAGCAGTACTTC. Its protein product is CATAGSSYEQYF.

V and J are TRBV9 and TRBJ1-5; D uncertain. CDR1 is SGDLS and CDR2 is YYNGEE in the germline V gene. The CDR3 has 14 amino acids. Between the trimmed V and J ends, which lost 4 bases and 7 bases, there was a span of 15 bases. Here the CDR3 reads CASSPWGGEQPQHF. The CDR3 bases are TGTGCCAGCAGCCCTTGGGGTGGGGAACAGCCCCAGCATTTT.

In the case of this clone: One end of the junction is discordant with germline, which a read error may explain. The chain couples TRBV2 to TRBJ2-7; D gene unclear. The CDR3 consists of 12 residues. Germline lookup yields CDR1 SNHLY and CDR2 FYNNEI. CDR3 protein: CASSQHSYKQYF. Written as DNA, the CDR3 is TGTGCCAGCAGTCAACACTCCTACAAGCAGTACTTC. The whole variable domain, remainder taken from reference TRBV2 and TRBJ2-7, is EPEVTQTPSHQVTQMGQEVILRCVPISNHLYFYWYRQILGQKVEFLVSFYNNEISEKSEIFDDQFSVERPDGSNFTLKIRSTKLEDSAMYFCASSQHSYKQYFGPGTRLTVT.

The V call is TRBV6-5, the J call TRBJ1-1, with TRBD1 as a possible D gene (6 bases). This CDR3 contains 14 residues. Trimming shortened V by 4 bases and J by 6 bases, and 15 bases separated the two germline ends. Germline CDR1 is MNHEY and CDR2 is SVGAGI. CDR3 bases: TGTGCCAGCAGTTTTCAGGGAAGGGGGGCTGAAGCTTTCTTT. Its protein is CASSFQGRGAEAFF.

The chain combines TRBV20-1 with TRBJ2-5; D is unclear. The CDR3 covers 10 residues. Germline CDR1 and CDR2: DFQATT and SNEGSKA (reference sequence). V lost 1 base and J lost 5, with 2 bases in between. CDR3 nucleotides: TGCAGTGCTAGAGGCGAGACCCAGTACTTC. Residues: CSARGETQYF.